What follows are 12 T cell receptor beta chains derived from one specimen sequenced in a study of CD8+ T cells in alopecia areata. Extracted from the samples, RNA was reverse transcribed into cDNA to serve as the sequencing template. Data came from immunoSEQ multiplex PCR; TCRdb stores just in-frame clones and leaves some out. The repertoire includes 150,000 to 200,000 clones, around three fifths of them detected once, and around 0.92% sits in the top ten. Treatment: oral pan-JAK inhibitor, 5-10 mg twice daily. The source was CD4+ T cells sorted from blood, collected at week 24, from a patient treated with tofacitinib. The receptors originated from a human donor with alopecia areata.

The genes are TRBV18 and TRBJ2-7; D is uncertain. This CDR3 comprises 12 residues. From germline, CDR1 is KGHSH and CDR2 LQKENI. With 2 bases removed from V and 5 bases from J, the gap between germline ends came to 7 bases. CDR3 loop: CASSPVGDEQYF. The CDR3 nucleotides are TGTGCCAGCTCACCAGTGGGCGACGAGCAGTACTTC.

The rearrangement uses TRBV29-1 and TRBJ1-1, with D unresolved. This CDR3 region has 13 residues. Germline V gene lookup returns CDR1 SQVTM and CDR2 ANQGSEA. Trimming took off 4 bases at V and 4 bases at J, with 13 bases between the two ends. CDR3 DNA sequence: TGCAGCGTTGCAAAAGACTTACGCACTGAAGCTTTCTTT. Protein: CSVAKDLRTEAFF.

CDR3 in amino acids: CASSYGAAYEQYF. As DNA, the CDR3 is TGTGCCAGCAGTTACGGGGCGGCCTACGAGCAGTACTTC. V gene TRBV6-6 combines with J gene TRBJ2-7; D possibly corresponds to TRBD1 (5 bases). The V gene's germline CDR1 is MNHNY and CDR2 SVGAGI (reference sequence). CDR3 size: 13 residues. V gave up 2 bases and J gave up 2 bases, with 7 bases separating them.

V usage is TRBV6-6 and J usage is TRBJ2-3; the match to TRBD2 covers 8 bases. Germline trimming cut 0 bases from V and 1 base from J; bases unmatched to any gene: 0. Germline V gene lookup returns CDR1 MNHNY and CDR2 SVGAGI (reference sequence). There are 15 residues in the CDR3. DNA for the CDR3: TGTGCCAGCAGTTACTCGACTAGCGGCACAGATACGCAGTATTTT. Amino acids: CASSYSTSGTDTQYF.

This clone was seen a few times. J is TRBJ1-5 and V is TRBV6-1; 8 bases fit TRBD1. Germline V gives CDR1 MNHNS, CDR2 SASEGT. Trimming cost V 1 base and J 5 bases; bases outside gene matches: 7. This CDR3 region has 16 residues. The CDR3 protein is CASSEDPTGGYQPQHF. The CDR3 coding sequence is TGTGCCAGCAGTGAAGACCCCACAGGGGGGTATCAGCCCCAGCATTTT.

This clone was recorded a few times. The chain combines TRBV7-2 with TRBJ2-3, with 14 bases matching TRBD2. The J segment lost 0 bases and the V segment lost 5 bases, leaving 10 bases of the junction unmatched. Germline CDR1 SGHTA, CDR2 FQGNSA. The CDR3 totals 19 residues. The CDR3 DNA follows: TGTGCCAGCAGCCCCTGGGGACTAGCGGGAGTCCCTAGCACAGATACGCAGTATTTT. This codes for CASSPWGLAGVPSTDTQYF. Complete variable domain (other parts from reference TRBV7-2 and TRBJ2-3): GAGVSQSPSNKVTEKGKDVELRCDPISGHTALYWYRQSLGQGLEFLIYFQGNSAPDKSGLPSDRFSAERTGGSVSTLTIQRTQQEDSAVYLCASSPWGLAGVPSTDTQYFGPGTRLTVL.

The chain recombines TRBV10-3 with TRBJ2-3, with 11 bases that match TRBD2. CDR1 is ENHRY and CDR2 is SYGVKD in the germline V gene. There are 16 residues in the CDR3. V trimming: 4 bases; J trimming: 3 bases; junction bases outside the gene matches: 6. DNA of the CDR3: TGTGCCATCAGTGCTAGCGGGGGGCTGAGAACAGATACGCAGTATTTT. Its translation: CAISASGGLRTDTQYF.

The genes are TRBV7-2 and TRBJ2-2; D might be TRBD2 (6 bases). V dropped 2 bases and J dropped 3 bases, with 10 bases sitting between them. Looked up from germline, CDR1 is SGHTA and CDR2 is FQGNSA. CDR3 length: 15 amino acids. CDR3 DNA sequence: TGTGCCAGCAGCTTATTCGGGGGAGACACCGGGGAGCTGTTTTTT. Encoded protein: CASSLFGGDTGELFF. Supplemented by reference TRBV7-2 and TRBJ2-2, the full variable domain reads GAGVSQSPSNKVTEKGKDVELRCDPISGHTALYWYRQSLGQGLEFLIYFQGNSAPDKSGLPSDRFSAERTGGSVSTLTIQRTQQEDSAVYLCASSLFGGDTGELFFGEGSRLTVL.

The chain uses TRBV11-2 and TRBJ1-5; D uncertain. The CDR3 totals 16 residues. Germline V lookup: CDR1 SGHAT, CDR2 FQNNGV. V shed 0 bases and J shed 3 bases, with 12 bases lying between them. The CDR3 bases are TGTGCCAGCAGCTTAGAGTCGGGAGGAACCAATCAGCCCCAGCATTTT. It codes for CASSLESGGTNQPQHF.

This clone turned up a few times. The chain joins TRBV10-3 to TRBJ2-7; TRBD1 might be the D (6 bases). The V end lost 6 bases, the J end lost 1 base, and 10 bases lay between the germline ends. Germline CDR1 reads ENHRY; CDR2 reads SYGVKD. CDR3 length equals 13 residues. CDR3 in amino acids: CAISLQGSYEQYF. CDR3 DNA: TGTGCCATCAGCCTACAGGGTTCCTACGAGCAGTACTTC.

The chain is built from TRBV9 and TRBJ1-1; D is perhaps TRBD1 (5 bases). This CDR3 is built from 15 residues. CDR1 is SGDLS and CDR2 is YYNGEE in the germline V gene. Trimming left V 1 base short and J 1 base short, with 11 bases between. This CDR3 is CASSVSHGQNTEAFF. In DNA form, the CDR3 reads TGTGCCAGCAGCGTATCGCACGGACAGAACACTGAAGCTTTCTTT.

The chain couples TRBV30 to TRBJ1-2, with a weak D call TRBD1 (5 bases). CDR3 length equals 11 residues. Germline CDR1 GTSNPN, CDR2 SVGIG (reference sequence). V was shortened by 1 base and J by 8 bases, with 8 bases between the two germline ends. The CDR3 reads CAWSGGEGYTF. The CDR3 DNA reads as TGTGCCTGGAGTGGAGGGGAAGGCTACACCTTC.